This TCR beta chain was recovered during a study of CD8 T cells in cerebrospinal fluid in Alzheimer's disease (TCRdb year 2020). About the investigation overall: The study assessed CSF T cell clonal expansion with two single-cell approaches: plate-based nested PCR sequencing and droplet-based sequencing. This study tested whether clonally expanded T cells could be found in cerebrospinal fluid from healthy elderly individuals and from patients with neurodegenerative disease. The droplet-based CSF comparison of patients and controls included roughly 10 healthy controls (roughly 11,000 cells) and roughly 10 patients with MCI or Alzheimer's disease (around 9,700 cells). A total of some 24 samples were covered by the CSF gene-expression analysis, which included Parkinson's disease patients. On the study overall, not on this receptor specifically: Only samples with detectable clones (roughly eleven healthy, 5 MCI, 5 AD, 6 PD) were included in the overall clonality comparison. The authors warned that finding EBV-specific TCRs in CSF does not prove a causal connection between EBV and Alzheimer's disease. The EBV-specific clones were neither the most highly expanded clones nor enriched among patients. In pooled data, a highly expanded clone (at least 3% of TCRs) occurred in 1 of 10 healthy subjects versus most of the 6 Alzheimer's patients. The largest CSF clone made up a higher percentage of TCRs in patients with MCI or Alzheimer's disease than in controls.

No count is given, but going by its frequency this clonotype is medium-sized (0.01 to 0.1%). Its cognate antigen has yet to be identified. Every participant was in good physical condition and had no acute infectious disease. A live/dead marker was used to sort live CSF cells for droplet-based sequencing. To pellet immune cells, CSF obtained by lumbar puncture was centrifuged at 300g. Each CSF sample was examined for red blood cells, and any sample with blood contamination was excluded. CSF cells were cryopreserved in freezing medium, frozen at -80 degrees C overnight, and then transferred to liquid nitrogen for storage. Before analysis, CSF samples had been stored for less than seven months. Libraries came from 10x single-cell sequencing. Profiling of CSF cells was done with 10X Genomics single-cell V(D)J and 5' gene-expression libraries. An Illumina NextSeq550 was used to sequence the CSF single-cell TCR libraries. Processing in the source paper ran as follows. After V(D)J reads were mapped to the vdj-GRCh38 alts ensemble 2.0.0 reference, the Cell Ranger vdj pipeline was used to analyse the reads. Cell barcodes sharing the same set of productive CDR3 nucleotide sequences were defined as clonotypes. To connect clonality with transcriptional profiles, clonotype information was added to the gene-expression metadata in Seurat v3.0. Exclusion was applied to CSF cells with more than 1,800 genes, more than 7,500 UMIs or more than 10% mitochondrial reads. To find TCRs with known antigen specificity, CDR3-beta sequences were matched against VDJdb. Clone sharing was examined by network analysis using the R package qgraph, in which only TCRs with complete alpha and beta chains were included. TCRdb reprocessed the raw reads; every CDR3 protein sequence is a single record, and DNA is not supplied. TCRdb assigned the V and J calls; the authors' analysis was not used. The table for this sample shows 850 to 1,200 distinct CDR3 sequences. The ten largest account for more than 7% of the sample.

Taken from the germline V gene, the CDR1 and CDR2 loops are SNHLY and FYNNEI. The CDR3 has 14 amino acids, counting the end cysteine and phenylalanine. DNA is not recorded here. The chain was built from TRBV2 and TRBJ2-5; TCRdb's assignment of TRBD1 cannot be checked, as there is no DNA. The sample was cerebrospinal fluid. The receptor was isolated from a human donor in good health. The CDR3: CASSVSGARETQYF.